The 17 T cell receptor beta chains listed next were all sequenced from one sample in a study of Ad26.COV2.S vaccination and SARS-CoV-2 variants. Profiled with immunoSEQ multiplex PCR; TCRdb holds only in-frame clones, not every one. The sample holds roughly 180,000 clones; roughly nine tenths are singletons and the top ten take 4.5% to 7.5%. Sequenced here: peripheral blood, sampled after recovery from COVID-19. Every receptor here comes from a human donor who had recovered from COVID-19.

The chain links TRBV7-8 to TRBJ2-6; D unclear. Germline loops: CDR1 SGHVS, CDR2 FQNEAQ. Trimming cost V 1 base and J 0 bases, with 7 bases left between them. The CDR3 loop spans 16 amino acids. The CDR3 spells CASSLGPLSGANVLTF. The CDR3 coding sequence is TGTGCCAGCAGCTTAGGGCCCCTCTCTGGGGCCAACGTCCTGACTTTC.

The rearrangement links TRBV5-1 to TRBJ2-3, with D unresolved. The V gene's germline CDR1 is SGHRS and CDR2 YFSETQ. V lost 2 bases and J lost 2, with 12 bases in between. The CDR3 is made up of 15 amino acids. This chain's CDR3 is CASSFSSPFTDTQYF. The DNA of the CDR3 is TGCGCCAGCAGCTTTAGCAGCCCCTTCACAGATACGCAGTATTTT.

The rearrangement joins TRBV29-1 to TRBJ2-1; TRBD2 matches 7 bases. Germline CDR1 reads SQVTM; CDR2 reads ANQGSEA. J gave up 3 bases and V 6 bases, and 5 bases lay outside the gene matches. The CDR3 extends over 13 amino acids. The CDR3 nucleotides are TGCAGCGTGGGGGGGGACTACTACAATGAGCAGTTCTTC. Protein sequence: CSVGGDYYNEQFF.

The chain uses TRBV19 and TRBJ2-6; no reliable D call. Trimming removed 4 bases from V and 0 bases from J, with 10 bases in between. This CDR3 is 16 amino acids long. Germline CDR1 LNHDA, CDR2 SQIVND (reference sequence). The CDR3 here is CASSKRGDSGANVLTF. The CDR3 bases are TGTGCCAGTAGTAAGCGTGGAGACTCTGGGGCCAACGTCCTGACTTTC.

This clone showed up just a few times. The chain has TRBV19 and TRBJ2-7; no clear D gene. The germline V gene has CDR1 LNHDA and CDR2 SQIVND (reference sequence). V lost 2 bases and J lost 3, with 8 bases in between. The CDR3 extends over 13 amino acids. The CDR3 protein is CASSIRTNYEQYF. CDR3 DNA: TGTGCCAGTAGTATAAGGACGAACTACGAGCAGTACTTC.

The CDR3 coding sequence is TGTGCCAGCAGCCAACAGGGGGCTAGGGAGACCCAGTACTTC. Translation gives CASSQQGARETQYF. The genes are TRBV7-9 and TRBJ2-5, with 9 bases identical to TRBD1. The CDR3 contains 14 residues. Germline CDR1 reads SEHNR; CDR2 reads FQNEAQ (reference sequence). V dropped 5 bases and J dropped 5; count of bases not matched to a gene: 6. Using reference TRBV7-9 and TRBJ2-5 for the parts outside the CDR3, the full variable domain is DTGVSQNPRHKITKRGQNVTFRCDPISEHNRLYWYRQTLGQGPEFLTYFQNEAQLEKSRLLSDRFSAERPKGSFSTLEIQRTEQGDSAMYLCASSQQGARETQYFGPGTRLLVL.

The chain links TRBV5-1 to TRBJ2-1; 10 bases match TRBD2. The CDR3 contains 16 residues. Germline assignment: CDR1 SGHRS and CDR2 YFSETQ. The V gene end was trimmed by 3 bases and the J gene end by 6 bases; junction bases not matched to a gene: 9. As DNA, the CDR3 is TGCGCCAGCAGCTACGCAGCGGGGGGGAACTTCAATGAGCAGTTCTTC. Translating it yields CASSYAAGGNFNEQFF. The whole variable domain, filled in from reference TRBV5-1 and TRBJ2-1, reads KAGVTQTPRYLIKTRGQQVTLSCSPISGHRSVSWYQQTPGQGLQFLFEYFSETQRNKGNFPGRFSGRQFSNSRSEMNVSTLELGDSALYLCASSYAAGGNFNEQFFGPGTRLTVL.

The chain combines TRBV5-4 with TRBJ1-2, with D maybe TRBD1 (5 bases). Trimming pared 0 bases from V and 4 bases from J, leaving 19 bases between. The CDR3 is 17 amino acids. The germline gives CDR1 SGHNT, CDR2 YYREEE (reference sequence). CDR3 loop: CASSLGQGALPVYGYTF. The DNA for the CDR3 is TGTGCCAGCAGCTTGGGTCAGGGAGCACTCCCCGTCTATGGCTACACCTTC.

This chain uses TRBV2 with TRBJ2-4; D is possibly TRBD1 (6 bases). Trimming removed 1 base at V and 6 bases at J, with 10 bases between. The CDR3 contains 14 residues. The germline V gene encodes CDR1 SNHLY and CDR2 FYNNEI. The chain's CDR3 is CASSEGDTPNIQYF. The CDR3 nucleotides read TGTGCCAGCAGTGAAGGGGACACGCCAAACATTCAGTACTTC.

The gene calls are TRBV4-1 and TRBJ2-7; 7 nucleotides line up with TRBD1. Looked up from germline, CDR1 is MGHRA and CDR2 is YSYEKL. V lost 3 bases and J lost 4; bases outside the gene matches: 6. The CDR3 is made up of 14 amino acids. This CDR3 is CASSHPGTAYEQYF. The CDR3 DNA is TGCGCCAGCAGCCATCCCGGGACAGCATACGAGCAGTACTTC.

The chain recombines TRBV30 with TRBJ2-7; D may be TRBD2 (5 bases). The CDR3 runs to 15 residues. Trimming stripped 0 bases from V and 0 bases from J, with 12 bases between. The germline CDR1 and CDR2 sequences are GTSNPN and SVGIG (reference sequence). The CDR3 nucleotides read TGTGCCTGGAGTGTATGGGAGCCTGGCTCCTACGAGCAGTACTTC. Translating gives CAWSVWEPGSYEQYF.

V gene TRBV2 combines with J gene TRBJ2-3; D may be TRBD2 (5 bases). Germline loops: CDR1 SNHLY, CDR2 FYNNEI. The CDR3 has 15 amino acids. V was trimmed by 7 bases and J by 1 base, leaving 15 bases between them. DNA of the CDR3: TGTGCCAGCATGAGGAGGAATCTCGGCACAGATACGCAGTATTTT. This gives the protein CASMRRNLGTDTQYF.

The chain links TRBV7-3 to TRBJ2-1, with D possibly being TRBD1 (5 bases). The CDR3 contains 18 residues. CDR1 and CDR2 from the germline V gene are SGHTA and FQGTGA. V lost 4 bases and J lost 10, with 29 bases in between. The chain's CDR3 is CASSSPLGSVTLQEEQFF. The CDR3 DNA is TGTGCCAGCAGCTCCCCTCTAGGCAGCGTAACCTTACAGGAAGAGCAGTTCTTC.

This CDR3 reads CASTPRVTSTDTQYF. The CDR3 nucleotides read TGTGCCAGCACCCCCAGAGTCACTAGCACAGATACGCAGTATTTT. V and J are TRBV6-5 and TRBJ2-3; no clear D. The CDR3 spans 15 residues. Trimming cost V 7 bases and J 0 bases, with 14 bases left between them. Per germline, CDR1 MNHEY and CDR2 SVGAGI.

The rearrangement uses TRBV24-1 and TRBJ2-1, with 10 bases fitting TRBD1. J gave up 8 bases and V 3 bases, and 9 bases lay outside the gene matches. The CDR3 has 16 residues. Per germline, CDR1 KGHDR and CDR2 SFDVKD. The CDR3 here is CATSDLGTGEEDEQFF. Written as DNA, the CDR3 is TGTGCCACCAGTGATCTGGGGACAGGGGAGGAGGATGAGCAGTTCTTC.

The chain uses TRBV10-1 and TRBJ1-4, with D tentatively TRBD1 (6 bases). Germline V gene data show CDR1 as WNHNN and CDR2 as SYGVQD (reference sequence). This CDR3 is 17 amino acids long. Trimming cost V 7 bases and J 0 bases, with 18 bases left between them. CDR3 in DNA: TGCGCCAGCACCCAGTCAGGGGAGGGGGCAACTAATGAAAAACTGTTTTTT. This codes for CASTQSGEGATNEKLFF.

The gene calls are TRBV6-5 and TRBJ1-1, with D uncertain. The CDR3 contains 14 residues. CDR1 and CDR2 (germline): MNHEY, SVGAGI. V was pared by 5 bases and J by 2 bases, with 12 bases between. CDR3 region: CASSMKGSNTEAFF. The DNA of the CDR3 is TGTGCCAGCAGTATGAAGGGAAGCAACACTGAAGCTTTCTTT.